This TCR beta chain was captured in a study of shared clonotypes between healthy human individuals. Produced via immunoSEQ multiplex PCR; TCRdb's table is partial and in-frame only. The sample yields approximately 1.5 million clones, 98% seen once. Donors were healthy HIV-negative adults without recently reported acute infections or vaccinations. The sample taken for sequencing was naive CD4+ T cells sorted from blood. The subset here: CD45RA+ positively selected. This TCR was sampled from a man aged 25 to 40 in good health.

This chain's CDR3 is CASSLPLATYNEQFF. CDR3 bases: TGTGCCAGCAGCTTACCACTAGCGACCTACAATGAGCAGTTCTTC. The J gene is TRBJ2-1, the V gene TRBV7-8, with TRBD2 identical over 7 bases. Germline CDR1 SGHVS, CDR2 FQNEAQ. V shed 2 bases, J shed 2 bases, and the junction held 3 bases outside the gene matches. This CDR3 is built from 15 residues.